This is a list of T cell receptor beta chains from one sample in a study of Ad26.COV2.S vaccination and SARS-CoV-2 variants. Only in-frame clones appear in the TCRdb table, and some are missing; sequencing was by immunoSEQ multiplex PCR. The data show 350,000 to 400,000 clones, with about 88% seen just once and about 2% held by the top ten. The source material was peripheral blood, sampled in a trial of Ad26.COV2.S vaccine versus placebo. The receptors were sampled from a person between 18 and 59 years old who received the Ad26.COV2.S COVID-19 vaccine or a placebo. The CDR3 runs from the conserved cysteine through the conserved F or W. D genes are given only for firm matches. Where a row states a size, it is once, few, many or the class of an expanded clone; other rows omit it.

NA	NA	TRBV3-1/TRBV3-2	TRBJ2-1	CASSQDEITYNEQFF	TGTGCCAGCAGCCAAGATGAGATCACCTACAATGAGCAGTTCTTC
NA	NA	TRBV3-1/TRBV3-2	TRBJ2-2	CASSQSGELFF	TGTGCCAGCAGCCAGTCGGGGGAGCTGTTTTTT
NA	NA	TRBV6-5	TRBJ1-5	CASSYKQAQPQHF	TGTGCCAGCAGTTACAAACAGGCCCAGCCCCAGCATTTT
NA	NA	TRBV9	TRBJ2-6	CASSLGRNSGANVLTF	TGTGCCAGCAGCTTAGGGCGGAACTCTGGGGCCAACGTCCTGACTTTC
NA	TRBD1	TRBV5-4	TRBJ2-1	CASSLGTGWDEQFF	TGTGCCAGCAGCTTGGGGACAGGGTGGGATGAGCAGTTCTTC
NA	TRBD1	TRBV27	TRBJ2-5	CASSPVGQGVKTQYF	TGTGCCAGCAGTCCTGTGGGACAGGGGGTCAAGACCCAGTACTTC
NA	TRBD2	TRBV28	TRBJ2-1	CASSLPRAGGFRNEQFF	TGTGCCAGCAGTTTACCTAGAGCGGGAGGGTTCAGAAATGAGCAGTTCTTC
NA	NA	TRBV19	TRBJ1-2	CASSISHGRGNGYTF	TGTGCCAGTAGTATATCCCATGGGAGGGGTAATGGCTACACCTTC
NA	NA	TRBV12-3/TRBV12-4	TRBJ2-2	CASRGTRYGELFF	TGTGCCAGCAGGGGGACTCGGTACGGGGAGCTGTTTTTT
NA	NA	TRBV5-1	TRBJ1-2	CASSPGQKHGYTF	TGCGCCAGCAGCCCCGGACAGAAACATGGCTACACCTTC
once	NA	TRBV19	TRBJ2-7	CASSPGVSYEQYF	TGTGCCAGTAGCCCCGGGGTTTCCTACGAGCAGTACTTC
NA	TRBD2	TRBV5-6	TRBJ2-1	CASSPPGLAGVIEQFF	TGTGCCAGCAGCCCCCCGGGACTAGCGGGAGTCATTGAGCAGTTCTTC
NA	NA	TRBV9	TRBJ1-5	CALRCEPQHF	TGTGCCTTACGATGCGAGCCCCAGCATTTT
NA	NA	TRBV12-3/TRBV12-4	TRBJ1-3	CASSFGGNTIYF	TGTGCCAGCAGTTTTGGAGGGAACACCATATATTTT
NA	TRBD1	TRBV6-4	TRBJ2-6	CASRLRDRGAGANVLTF	TGTGCCAGCAGGCTACGGGACAGGGGAGCTGGGGCCAACGTCCTGACTTTC
NA	TRBD1	TRBV24-1	TRBJ2-3	CATSETSGTGGEDTQYF	TGTGCCACCAGTGAGACCTCCGGGACAGGGGGCGAAGATACGCAGTATTTT
NA	TRBD1	TRBV12-5	TRBJ2-3	CASGHDRGADTQYF	TGTGCTAGTGGTCACGACAGGGGTGCAGATACGCAGTATTTT
NA	NA	TRBV2	TRBJ1-1	CASSTRPGSGTEAFF	TGTGCCAGCAGTACGCGACCCGGGTCAGGCACTGAAGCTTTCTTT
NA	TRBD2	TRBV4-1	TRBJ2-7	CASSHTPLAGAGEQYF	TGCGCCAGCAGCCACACTCCACTAGCGGGAGCCGGTGAGCAGTACTTC
NA	TRBD2	TRBV9	TRBJ2-3	CASSVSSGSTDTQYF	TGTGCCAGCAGCGTAAGTAGCGGGAGCACAGATACGCAGTATTTT
NA	TRBD2	TRBV29-1	TRBJ2-5	CSVEVGLAGGETQYF	TGCAGCGTTGAAGTCGGGCTAGCGGGTGGCGAGACCCAGTACTTC
NA	NA	TRBV11-3	TRBJ2-1	CASSLEQYNEQFF	TGTGCCAGCAGCTTAGAACAGTACAATGAGCAGTTCTTC
NA	NA	TRBV7-8	TRBJ1-1	CASSLFFSRETEAFF	TGTGCCAGCAGCTTATTCTTCAGTCGGGAAACTGAAGCTTTCTTT
NA	NA	TRBV28	TRBJ1-1	CASIHGGNTEAFF	TGTGCCAGCATCCACGGGGGGAACACTGAAGCTTTCTTT
NA	NA	TRBV30	TRBJ2-2	CAWNRQGGTTGELFF	TGTGCCTGGAACCGACAGGGAGGGACCACCGGGGAGCTGTTTTTT
NA	NA	TRBV5-5	TRBJ2-2	CASSLGPGPHGELFF	TGTGCCAGCAGCTTGGGGCCTGGGCCTCACGGGGAGCTGTTTTTT
NA	NA	TRBV3-1/TRBV3-2	TRBJ2-2	CASSPRGTGELFF	TGTGCCAGCAGCCCCCGGGGGACCGGGGAGCTGTTTTTT
NA	NA	TRBV9	TRBJ1-2	CASSVDLRGVGYTF	TGTGCCAGCAGCGTAGACCTCCGCGGGGTTGGCTACACCTTC